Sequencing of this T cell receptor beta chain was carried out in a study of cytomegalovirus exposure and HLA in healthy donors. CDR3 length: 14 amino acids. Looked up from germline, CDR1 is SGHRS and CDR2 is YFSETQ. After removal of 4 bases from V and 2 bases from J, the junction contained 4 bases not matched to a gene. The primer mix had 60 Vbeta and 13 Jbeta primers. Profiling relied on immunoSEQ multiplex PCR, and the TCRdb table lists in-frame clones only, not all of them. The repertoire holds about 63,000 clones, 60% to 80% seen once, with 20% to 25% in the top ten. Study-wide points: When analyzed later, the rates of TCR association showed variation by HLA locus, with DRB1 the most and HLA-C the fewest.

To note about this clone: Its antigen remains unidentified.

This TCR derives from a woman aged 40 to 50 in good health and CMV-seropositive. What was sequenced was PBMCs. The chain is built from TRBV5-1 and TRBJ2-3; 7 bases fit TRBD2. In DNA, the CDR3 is TGCGCCAGCAGCAGCGGGGACGCCACAGATACGCAGTATTTT. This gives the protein CASSSGDATDTQYF.